This T cell receptor (beta chain) was observed in a study of Tregs in tolerant kidney transplant recipients. Overall study results and limits: Findings come from small patient numbers and require larger validation.

For this clone: Its antigen is still unknown.

Sequencing used immunoSEQ multiplex PCR; TCRdb keeps in-frame clones, though not all of them. Counted here are about 55,000 clones, 90% to 95% occurring once; the ten biggest clones make up over 12%. The nonmyeloablative bone marrow transplants came from related graft donors, with transient mixed chimerism. Unstimulated regulatory T cells (CD4+CD25+CD127-), CD4+CD25- non-regulatory cells, CD4 and CD8 cells were FACS-sorted from thawed PBMCs. The origin of this receptor is a human patient who received a combined kidney and bone marrow transplant. The graft donor may have contributed some T cells. Material: CD8+ T cells from blood (PBMCs), obtained 24 months after the transplant.

The CDR3 coding sequence is TGTGCCAGCAGCCAGACAGGGATTGAAGCTTTCTTT. Protein: CASSQTGIEAFF. This chain connects TRBV14 to TRBJ1-1; 7 bases are shared with TRBD1. V lost 3 bases, J lost 7 bases, and 2 bases stayed unmatched. This CDR3 is 12 amino acids long. Germline lookup yields CDR1 SGHDN and CDR2 FVKESK.